This T cell receptor beta chain was observed in a study of T cell responses to AZD1222 COVID-19 vaccine. Clones were sequenced by immunoSEQ multiplex PCR, and TCRdb holds only the in-frame ones, with some missing. The sample lists about 170,000 clones; roughly 92% were seen once. Remarks on this clone: Antigen specificity is unknown.

General study findings and limits: White British people made up most donors, females outnumbered males, and clonal diversity was possibly underestimated. Nearly half of unique spike-specific TCRs reportedly avoided B.1.351 and B.1.1.7 mutated regions. Increased Spike-specific TCR breadth and depth were observed after two AZD1222 doses. It was only a handful of AZD1222 recipients who were seropositive at baseline.

This specimen consisted of peripheral blood, obtained on day 0 of AZD1222 vaccination. The receptor's source is an adult in good health.

The DNA of the CDR3 is TGTGCCAGCAGTGAAAGGGGGCCCCAAGCGGGAGCACCCTCCTACGAGCAGTACTTC. Translated: CASSERGPQAGAPSYEQYF. This rearrangement joins TRBV6-1 to TRBJ2-7; the D gene is possibly TRBD2 (8 bases). V lost 2 bases and J lost 0, with 23 bases in between. CDR1 and CDR2 (germline): MNHNS, SASEGT. The CDR3 runs 19 residues.